The 10 T cell receptor beta chains presented below share a single source sample, sequenced in a study of T cells in Graves' hyperthyroidism and ophthalmopathy. Regions amplified from RNA transcripts were the TCR beta CDR3 regions. The TCR CDR3 first-round RT-PCR relied on the HTBI primer set. TCRdb reprocessed the multiplex PCR reads via MiXCR and lists one record per CDR3 protein. The sample carries roughly 250,000 distinct CDR3 sequences, approximately 21% recorded once. The sequenced material came from blood. The source of these receptors is a man under 40 with Graves' ophthalmopathy.

The chain links TRBV12-3 or TRBV12-4 to TRBJ2-7, with D possibly TRBD1 on 6 matching bases. The length of the CDR3 is 14 residues. The V end lost 6 bases, the J end lost 0 bases, and 12 bases lay between the germline ends. The CDR3 here is CASSRRGRSYEQYF. CDR3 bases: TGTGCCAGCAGCCGCAGGGGCCGCTCCTACGAGCAGTACTTC.

This clonotype came up many times. This chain joins TRBV5-1 and TRBJ2-7; unclear D gene. This CDR3 is 13 amino acids long. The germline CDR1 and CDR2 sequences are SGHRS and YFSETQ. Trimming pared 2 bases from V and 4 bases from J, leaving 10 bases between. CDR3: CASSFRLGYEQYF. In DNA form, the CDR3 reads TGCGCCAGCAGCTTCCGCCTCGGGTACGAGCAGTACTTC.

The chain combines TRBV5-1 with TRBJ1-1; D gene ambiguous. Germline CDR1 SGHRS, CDR2 YFSETQ. V was trimmed by 0 bases and J by 4 bases, leaving 13 bases between them. The CDR3 runs 15 residues. CDR3 DNA sequence: TGCGCCAGCAGCTTGGCCCCCGACCAAGGCACTGAAGCTTTCTTT. This encodes CASSLAPDQGTEAFF.

In regard to this clonotype: One junction end disagrees with the germline gene, perhaps due to a read error. The chain couples TRBV5-1 to TRBJ2-5; D call uncertain. This CDR3 is 13 amino acids long. Germline V gene lookup returns CDR1 SGHRS and CDR2 YFSETQ. The CDR3 region has the DNA TGCGCCAGCAGCTTTGTTCCAGAAGAGAGCCAGTACTTC. Translating it yields CASSFVPEESQYF.

Notes on this clonotype: This is likely a read error, given that the CDR3 carries no conserved phenylalanine or tryptophan at its end. The V call is TRBV6-2 or TRBV6-3, the J call TRBJ1-1, with no clear D. Trimming removed 6 bases from V and 4 bases from J, with 15 bases in between. Germline values: CDR1 MNHEY, CDR2 SVGEGT. This CDR3 contains 14 residues. CDR3 sequence: CASRSGQTRTEAFS. In nucleotides, the CDR3 is TGTGCCAGCAGGAGCGGGCAGACTCGCACTGAAGCTTTCTCT.

J is TRBJ1-5 and V is TRBV10-3, with D uncertain. Deletions cut 8 bases from V and 3 bases from J, with 11 bases between. The CDR3 sequence is 13 residues long. CDR1 and CDR2 (germline): ENHRY, SYGVKD. CDR3 region: CAIGAQFNQPQHF. In DNA, the CDR3 is TGTGCCATCGGCGCACAGTTCAATCAGCCCCAGCATTTT.

Regarding this clonotype: The junction departs from the called germline gene at one end, perhaps through a read error. The chain employs TRBV3-1 and TRBJ1-5; perhaps TRBD1 as D (5 bases). CDR3 length equals 16 residues. The V gene's germline CDR1 is LGHDT and CDR2 YNNKEL (reference sequence). CDR3 protein: CASSQGGGGSNQPQHF. CDR3 DNA sequence: TGTGCCAGCAGTCAAGGAGGCGGGGGAAGTAATCAGCCCCAGCATTTT.

The rearrangement uses TRBV12-3 or TRBV12-4 and TRBJ2-3; D ambiguous. This CDR3 is 16 amino acids long. Trimming stripped 5 bases from V and 4 bases from J, with 19 bases between. CDR3 residues: CASSQQASLGADTQYF. DNA of the CDR3: TGTGCCAGCAGTCAGCAGGCCAGTTTGGGCGCAGATACGCAGTATTTT.

This clonotype came up many times. J is TRBJ2-7 and V is TRBV28, with TRBD2 matching 8 bases. Germline V gene data show CDR1 as MDHEN and CDR2 as SYDVKM. The junction had 8 bases not matched to a gene; V was cut back by 7 bases and J by 3 bases. CDR3 length: 14 amino acids. In DNA form, the CDR3 reads TGTGCCAGCAACCCGGGACTAGGGGGCTACGAGCAGTACTTC. It encodes CASNPGLGGYEQYF.

V and J are TRBV5-1 and TRBJ2-2, with D unresolved. The CDR3 extends over 15 amino acids. V was trimmed by 2 bases and J by 6 bases, leaving 14 bases between them. Looked up from germline, CDR1 is SGHRS and CDR2 is YFSETQ. For the CDR3, the DNA is TGCGCCAGCAGCTTAATCCCCGAGCCCCCCGGGGAGCTGTTTTTT. Its protein product is CASSLIPEPPGELFF.